The present entry profiles one TCR beta chain with its context. Treatment reported: 15 to 20 received Ad26.COV2.S at low or high dose, single or two shots; 5 received placebo; per-sample allocation not given. Sampling took place 63 days after the first vaccine or placebo injection. The V gene end was trimmed by 7 bases and the J gene end by 7 bases; junction bases not matched to a gene: 10. Germline V gene data show CDR1 as LNHDA and CDR2 as SQIVND (reference sequence). This CDR3 has 15 residues. This record belongs to a study of Ad26.COV2.S vaccination and SARS-CoV-2 variants. Clones were read by immunoSEQ multiplex PCR, and TCRdb kept only the in-frame ones, dropping some. This table holds 250,000 to 300,000 clones, around 87% found once.

This sequence joins TRBV19 and TRBJ2-1; the match to TRBD2 covers 10 bases. Specimen: peripheral blood, collected in a trial of Ad26.COV2.S vaccine versus placebo. This TCR was sampled from a person aged 18-60 years who received the Ad26.COV2.S COVID-19 vaccine or a placebo. In DNA, the CDR3 is TGTGCCAGTAATACTCTAGCGGGGGCAAGAAATGAGCAGTTCTTC. It translates to CASNTLAGARNEQFF.